This TCR beta chain comes out of a study of T cell repertoires in ileal Crohn's disease (dated 2019 in TCRdb). Background for the entire study: At the time of surgery, around 35% of patients were active smokers, and the median duration of disease was 6.5 to 8.5 years. A total of around 150 mucosal samples from roughly 50 patients were sequenced, with samples obtained at several locations on the surgical specimen and at postoperative endoscopy. A prospective multicentre cohort supplied the 55 to 60 Crohn's disease patients whose TCR repertoires were analysed. Roughly half of the patients were given postoperative therapy, with about 19 on anti-TNF agents and 10 to 12 on thiopurines. Endoscopic postoperative recurrence was defined by a Rutgeerts score above i0. M6 samples were neoterminal ileum biopsies taken at postoperative colonoscopy. Every patient underwent surgery because of a complication, which was stricturing disease in around 60% and penetrating disease in approximately 40%. The study was conducted in parallel with a multicentre cohort built to find predictors of early endoscopic recurrence after ileocolonic resection. Paper-wide results and their limitations: Compared with CD4 T cells, sorted CD8 T cells held more high-frequency clones, which suggests that the mucosal expansions were mostly CD8. Higher high-frequency clone percentages at surgery were associated with endoscopic recurrence; all patients with clonality above 26.8% (18/57) had recurrence. Mucosal CD4 and CD8 T cells were sorted and sequenced only in a subgroup of patients, the size of which was not stated. A significantly higher proportion of clonal expansions was observed in active smokers at surgery than in non-smokers (about 25% vs 18%, p=0.02). Within the first year after surgery, the timing of postoperative endoscopy varied, and the median delay was roughly 6.9 months.

Comment on this clone: What this receptor recognizes is not known. No qualities accompany the bases; no much larger clone lies one base away.

The CDR3 spans 16 residues, from the cysteine through the phenylalanine. The read is trimmed to its CDR3 DNA, 48 bases read in frame from base 1. Trimming removed 2 bases from V and 5 bases from J, leaving 15 bases between the germline ends. The germline V gene (reference sequence) specifies SEHNR as CDR1 and FQNEAQ as CDR2. The sample's time point label is to be understood as: neoterminal ileum biopsy at postoperative endoscopy, about 6 months after surgery. Eligible patients were adults with ileal or ileocolonic Crohn's disease who had an indication for ileocolonic resection. Whole ileal mucosal biopsies were stored frozen at -80°C before DNA extraction. Genomic DNA was extracted from frozen whole biopsies using a TRizol-based method and was quantified with a NanoDrop 2000 spectrophotometer. Roughly 550 nanograms of biopsy DNA per sample were submitted for commercial TCRB immunosequencing. Adaptive Biotechnology amplified the CDR3 regions from genomic DNA with a two-step multiplex PCR designed to control amplification bias. In the first PCR, primers covered every V and J gene segment, and in the second PCR, barcodes and Illumina adapters were added. An Illumina instrument was used to sequence the CDR3 libraries. The paper's data handling went like this. Vendor-provided pipelines were combined with custom analysis of raw data in R/Bioconductor under R version 3.3.0. Clonality, which ranges from 0 to 1, was calculated as the inverse of the normalised Shannon entropy across all productive clones. High-frequency clones were defined as the share of the repertoire occupied by the top 100 clones, with only clones passing a 95% confidence test being retained. The Simpson index measured repertoire diversity, and the Morisita-Horn index measured overlap between samples. TCRdb re-hosts the immuneACCESS table, in-frame sequences only. Its copies lack some clones; in the studies checked, an unresolved V gene accounts for under half of them, and the cause for the rest is not known. V and J calls and clone size are given by that table; D and trimming were obtained from the DNA. Present in this sample are more than 10,000 clones, 67% of which were seen just once. 7% to 9% of the sample comes from the top ten.

This TCR was sampled from an adult with Crohn's disease. Sequencing was done on a sample of ileal tissue. The rearranged chain carries TRBV7-9 and TRBJ2-2, with the D assignment possibly TRBD1 or TRBD2, given 5 matching bases for each. The DNA reads as follows: TGTGCCAGCAGCTTAAGGGACCATGGGGGAACCGGGGAGCTGTTTTTT. Its protein product is CASSLRDHGGTGELFF.